This T cell receptor beta chain emerged from a study of shared T cell receptors in the human thymus. V was clipped by 6 bases and J by 0 bases; unmatched bases: 15. Germline loops: CDR1 MDHEN, CDR2 SYDVKM. The CDR3 sequence is 19 residues long. The method was immunoSEQ multiplex PCR; TCRdb's version includes in-frame clones alone and lacks a portion of them. Of approximately 580,000 clones listed, 78% are singletons. Another study also made use of these data, one on human thymus T cells. As reported in that work: Infants served as donors; they were healthy and Finnish and were having corrective surgery for congenital heart defects. The thymus was resected at corrective cardiac surgery. Seemingly biased V and J gene usage marked thymic and blood repertoires. Related research examined unrelated individuals and reported that their thymic repertoires overlapped highly.

Input material: thymocytes. The chain recombines TRBV28 with TRBJ2-7; TRBD2 matches at 12 bases. This sequence was found in a boy under two years old with a congenital heart defect. CDR3 residues: CASSVRPGLAGRHSYEQYF. The CDR3 DNA reads TGTGCCAGCAGCGTCCGTCCGGGACTAGCGGGCCGTCACTCCTACGAGCAGTACTTC.